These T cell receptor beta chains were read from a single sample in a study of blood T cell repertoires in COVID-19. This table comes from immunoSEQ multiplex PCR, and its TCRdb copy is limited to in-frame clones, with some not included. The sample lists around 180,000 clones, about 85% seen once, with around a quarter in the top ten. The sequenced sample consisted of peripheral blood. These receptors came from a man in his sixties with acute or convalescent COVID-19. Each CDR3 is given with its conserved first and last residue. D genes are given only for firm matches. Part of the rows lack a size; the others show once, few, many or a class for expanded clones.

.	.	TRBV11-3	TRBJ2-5	CASSLTDQETQYF	TGTGCCAGCAGCTTAACAGACCAAGAGACCCAGTACTTC
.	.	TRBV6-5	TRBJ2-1	CASSYSGGNPYNEQFF	TGTGCCAGCAGTTACTCGGGGGGAAATCCCTACAATGAGCAGTTCTTC
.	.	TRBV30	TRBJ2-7	CAASPRHAKTYEQYF	TGTGCTGCTTCCCCAAGACACGCCAAAACCTACGAGCAGTACTTC
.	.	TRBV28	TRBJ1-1	CASRSGGQNTEAFF	TGTGCCAGCAGATCCGGGGGGCAGAACACTGAAGCTTTCTTT
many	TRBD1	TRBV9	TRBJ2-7	CASSDGQGEAEQYF	TGTGCCAGCAGCGACGGACAGGGGGAGGCCGAGCAGTACTTC
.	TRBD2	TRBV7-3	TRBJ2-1	CASSSGLAIYNEQFF	TGTGCCAGCAGCTCTGGACTAGCGATTTACAATGAGCAGTTCTTC
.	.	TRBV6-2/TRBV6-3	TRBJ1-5	CASSYRGGAQDQPQHF	TGTGCCAGCAGTTACCGGGGAGGGGCGCAGGATCAGCCCCAGCATTTT
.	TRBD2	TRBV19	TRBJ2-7	CASSLLAGGQAGEQYF	TGTGCCAGTAGTCTCCTAGCGGGGGGTCAAGCTGGCGAGCAGTACTTC
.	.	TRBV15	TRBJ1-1	CATSRGQIMNTEAFF	TGTGCCACCAGCAGAGGACAGATTATGAACACTGAAGCTTTCTTT
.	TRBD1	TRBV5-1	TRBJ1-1	CASSLDRDRLAFF	TGCGCCAGCAGCTTGGACCGGGACAGACTGGCTTTCTTT
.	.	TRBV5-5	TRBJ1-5	CASRGGVLDQPQHF	TGTGCCAGCAGGGGAGGGGTACTCGATCAGCCCCAGCATTTT
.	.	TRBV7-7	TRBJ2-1	CASSLAAGGPNEQFF	TGTGCCAGCAGCTTAGCCGCCGGAGGTCCCAATGAGCAGTTCTTC
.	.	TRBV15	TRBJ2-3	CATSRASGTDTQYF	TGTGCCACCAGCAGGGCTAGCGGCACAGATACGCAGTATTTT
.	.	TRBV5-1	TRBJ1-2	CASSPGEPGYGYTF	TGCGCCAGCAGCCCGGGGGAGCCCGGCTATGGCTACACCTTC
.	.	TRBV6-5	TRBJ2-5	CASEPTFPSQETQYF	TGTGCCAGCGAGCCTACCTTCCCCTCCCAAGAGACCCAGTACTTC
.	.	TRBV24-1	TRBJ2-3	CATSAGWSTDTQYF	TGTGCCACCAGTGCGGGTTGGAGCACAGATACGCAGTATTTT
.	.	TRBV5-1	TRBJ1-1	CASSLNLRGAGNTEAFF	TGCGCCAGCAGCTTGAACTTGCGGGGGGCGGGGAACACTGAAGCTTTCTTT
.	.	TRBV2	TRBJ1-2	CASSEGQGYYGYTF	TGTGCCAGCAGTGAGGGCCAGGGGTACTATGGCTACACCTTC